This T cell receptor (beta chain) was identified in a study of cytomegalovirus exposure and HLA in healthy donors. Overall study results and limits: In an earlier analysis, about 90% or about 30%: the productive usage of most TCR beta V segments. Confirmation in vitro established that three CMV-associated chains were specific for CMV antigens. In a later analysis, V- and J-gene trimming of beta chains associated with a DCLRE1C missense variant, replicated independently.

A note on this clone: Its antigen remains unknown.

Use of 60 Vbeta and 13 Jbeta primers characterized the PCR. Profiled with immunoSEQ multiplex PCR; TCRdb holds only in-frame clones, not every one. The sample shows roughly 36,000 clones, 70% to 85% of them seen only once. Germline CDR1 KGHSH, CDR2 LQKENI. J gave up 5 bases and V 1 base, and 13 bases lay outside the gene matches. The CDR3 has 19 amino acids. Material: PBMCs. The V and J genes are TRBV18 and TRBJ2-6; 8 positions match TRBD2. This TCR was sampled from a young man in good health and CMV-seronegative. CDR3: CASSPREERGPFRANVLTF. CDR3 DNA: TGTGCCAGCTCACCACGTGAGGAGCGGGGGCCCTTCAGGGCCAACGTCCTGACTTTC.